The 10 T cell receptor beta chains in this list originate from one sample, sequenced in a study of post-analysis software for immune sequencing data. These receptors' targets are unknown. The TCR beta cDNA libraries carried unique molecular identifiers. TCRdb used MiXCR to reprocess the PCR reads, holding one entry per CDR3 protein. The sample carries about 810,000 distinct CDR3 sequences, approximately 50% recorded once. General study results and limits: About 5 TRBV segments occurring more often in patients than controls included TRBV5-6, TRBV5-1 and TRBV20-1.

Material for sequencing was blood. These receptors all come from a girl aged 10 to 17 with multiple sclerosis.

CDR3 loop: CASIPGTSGVGDTQYF. As DNA, the CDR3 is TGTGCCAGCATTCCCGGGACTAGCGGGGTAGGGGATACGCAGTATTTT. The chain recombines TRBV12-3 or TRBV12-4 with TRBJ2-3; 13 nucleotides agree with TRBD2. This CDR3 has 16 residues. With V trimmed by 7 bases and J by 6 bases, 10 bases remained unmatched.

This clonotype was seen a single time. One end of the junction does not line up with germline, which may come from a read error. The rearrangement links TRBV5-1 to TRBJ2-3; 7 nucleotides align to TRBD2. The germline V gene encodes CDR1 SGHRS and CDR2 YFSETQ. The CDR3 sequence is 15 residues long. The DNA of the CDR3 is TGCGCCAGCAGCGGAGGGATGACTAGCACGGATACGCAGTATTTT. It codes for CASSGGMTSTDTQYF.

This sequence joins TRBV7-9 and TRBJ2-3; D unclear. V was trimmed by 1 base and J by 6 bases, leaving 11 bases between them. The CDR3 runs to 14 residues. Germline-derived CDR1 and CDR2 are SEHNR and FQNEAQ (reference sequence). In DNA form, the CDR3 reads TGTGCCAGCAGCTTAGGATCCATCATGGATACGCAGTATTTT. As protein: CASSLGSIMDTQYF.

This clonotype was seen a handful of times. The chain has TRBV5-6 and TRBJ2-4, with D possibly called TRBD1 or TRBD2 (5 bases each). The J call is uncertain, as TRBJ2-7 better fits the DNA end. The germline V gene encodes CDR1 SGHDT and CDR2 YYEEEE. This CDR3 is built from 13 residues. The CDR3 protein is CASSQQVGGEQYF. The CDR3 bases are TGTGCCAGCAGCCAACAGGTAGGAGGCGAGCAGTACTTC.

The V call is TRBV11-2, the J call TRBJ2-4, with a tentative D call TRBD2 (5 bases). The CDR3 is made up of 13 amino acids. CDR1 is SGHAT and CDR2 is FQNNGV in the germline V gene. Between the trimmed V and J ends, which lost 3 bases and 5 bases, there was a span of 8 bases. For the CDR3, the DNA is TGTGCCAGCAGCTTTCAAGCGGAAAACATTCAGTACTTC. Its protein is CASSFQAENIQYF.

A few counts support this clonotype. The chain recombines TRBV9 with TRBJ2-7; perhaps TRBD1 as D (5 bases). This CDR3 comprises 14 residues. Trimming cost V 0 bases and J 3 bases, with 10 bases left between them. Looked up from germline, CDR1 is SGDLS and CDR2 is YYNGEE. The CDR3 is CASSVGRVGYEQYF. The DNA for the CDR3 is TGTGCCAGCAGCGTAGGCAGGGTTGGCTACGAGCAGTACTTC.

This clonotype appeared a few times. This chain links TRBV7-9 with TRBJ2-7; TRBD2 matches at 11 bases. The germline CDR1 and CDR2 sequences are SEHNR and FQNEAQ (reference sequence). The CDR3 length is 17 residues. Trimming cost V 2 bases and J 3 bases; bases outside gene matches: 9. DNA of the CDR3: TGTGCCAGCAGCTTAATTGGTAGCGGGGGGGCGAACTACGAGCAGTACTTC. Its protein is CASSLIGSGGANYEQYF.

This clonotype was recorded a few times. The rearrangement uses TRBV15 and TRBJ2-3; D is possibly TRBD2 (7 bases). V lost 2 bases and J 4 bases, leaving 22 bases between the germline ends. CDR3 length: 18 residues. Germline V gives CDR1 LNHNV, CDR2 YYDKDF (reference sequence). The CDR3 DNA reads as TGTGCCACCAGCAGACCCCAATGGGGGGGGCCGTTAGCAGATACGCAGTATTTT. Translated: CATSRPQWGGPLADTQYF.

This rearrangement joins TRBV9 to TRBJ2-3; D gene uncertain. Germline CDR1 is SGDLS and CDR2 is YYNGEE. The V end was cut by 0 bases, the J end by 4 bases, with 3 bases between. The CDR3 spans 12 residues. The CDR3 bases are TGTGCCAGCAGCGTAGTGGCAGATACGCAGTATTTT. As protein: CASSVVADTQYF.

The chain uses TRBV6-5 and TRBJ1-6; no firm D call. This CDR3 contains 16 residues. Germline CDR1 is MNHEY and CDR2 is SVGAGI. V lost 10 bases, J lost 0 bases, and 16 bases lay in between. CDR3 bases: TGTGCCACCGGAATGACATGGAACTCCTATAATTCACCCCTCCACTTT. It encodes CATGMTWNSYNSPLHF.